Listed below are T cell receptor beta chains from one sample, sequenced in a study of CD8 T cells in ankylosing spondylitis. TCRdb redid the calling of the 5' RACE reads with MiXCR, one entry per CDR3 protein. The table shows 750,000 to 850,000 distinct CDR3 sequences, with approximately 12% occurring only once. Source material: blood, either unsorted or a sorted T cell fraction (not recorded which). These receptors were taken from a male donor with ankylosing spondylitis. CDR3s include the opening cysteine and the closing phenylalanine or tryptophan. D genes are given only for firm matches. Only part of the rows carry a size: once, few, many, or a class if the clone is expanded.

v_call: TRBV4-3
j_call: TRBJ1-1
d_call: .
clone_size: many
cdr3_aa: CASSQDFSGGTEAFF
cdr3_nt: TGCGCCAGCAGCCAAGATTTTTCCGGGGGCACTGAAGCTTTCTTT

v_call: TRBV12-3/TRBV12-4
j_call: TRBJ1-3
d_call: .
clone_size: .
cdr3_aa: CASDPGPPKVGTGNTIYF
cdr3_nt: TGTGCCAGCGATCCAGGCCCACCGAAAGTTGGTACTGGAAACACCATATATTTT

v_call: TRBV5-1
j_call: TRBJ2-6
d_call: .
clone_size: few
cdr3_aa: CASSLYRAGANVLTF
cdr3_nt: TGCGCCAGCAGCTTGTATAGGGCTGGGGCCAACGTCCTGACTTTC

v_call: TRBV25-1
j_call: TRBJ2-5
d_call: .
clone_size: .
cdr3_aa: CASSEGSFPRETQYF
cdr3_nt: TGTGCCAGCAGTGAAGGGTCCTTTCCAAGAGAGACCCAGTACTTC

v_call: TRBV5-1
j_call: TRBJ1-2
d_call: .
clone_size: .
cdr3_aa: CASSLGTATNYGYTF
cdr3_nt: TGCGCCAGCAGCTTGGGGACAGCCACTAACTATGGCTACACCTTC

v_call: TRBV5-1
j_call: TRBJ2-7
d_call: .
clone_size: few
cdr3_aa: CASSLVRGRGEYF
cdr3_nt: TGCGCCAGCAGCTTGGTGAGGGGGCGCGGGGAGTACTTC

v_call: TRBV4-2
j_call: TRBJ2-3
d_call: .
clone_size: .
cdr3_aa: CASSPFPYGTDTQYF
cdr3_nt: TGTGCCAGCAGCCCATTCCCTTATGGCACAGATACGCAGTATTTT

v_call: TRBV3-1
j_call: TRBJ2-5
d_call: .
clone_size: .
cdr3_aa: CASSQRGFQETQYF
cdr3_nt: TGTGCCAGCAGCCAGAGAGGGTTCCAAGAGACCCAGTACTTC

v_call: TRBV6-2/TRBV6-3
j_call: TRBJ2-7
d_call: .
clone_size: many
cdr3_aa: CASSYYHEQYF
cdr3_nt: TGTGCCAGCAGTTACTACCACGAGCAGTACTTC

v_call: TRBV29-1
j_call: TRBJ2-7
d_call: .
clone_size: few
cdr3_aa: CSVETFGEQYF
cdr3_nt: TGCAGCGTTGAAACTTTTGGGGAGCAGTACTTC

v_call: TRBV27
j_call: TRBJ2-3
d_call: .
clone_size: .
cdr3_aa: CASSLGRLGNLDTQYF
cdr3_nt: TGTGCCAGCAGTTTAGGGAGACTGGGTAATCTAGATACGCAGTATTTT

v_call: TRBV27
j_call: TRBJ2-7
d_call: .
clone_size: few
cdr3_aa: CASTLRTDPGGAYEQYF
cdr3_nt: TGTGCCAGCACCCTCAGGACGGATCCCGGAGGGGCCTACGAGCAGTACTTC

v_call: TRBV29-1
j_call: TRBJ2-1
d_call: TRBD2
clone_size: many
cdr3_aa: CSVGLAVAYNEQFF
cdr3_nt: TGCAGCGTCGGACTAGCGGTTGCCTACAATGAGCAGTTCTTC

v_call: TRBV19
j_call: TRBJ2-5
d_call: TRBD1
clone_size: .
cdr3_aa: CASRDRQETQYF
cdr3_nt: TGTGCCAGCCGGGACAGGCAAGAGACCCAGTACTTC

v_call: TRBV5-1
j_call: TRBJ2-5
d_call: .
clone_size: .
cdr3_aa: CASSPTAVGETQYF
cdr3_nt: TGCGCCAGCAGCCCGACAGCGGTCGGGGAGACCCAGTACTTC

v_call: TRBV28
j_call: TRBJ2-3
d_call: TRBD2
clone_size: .
cdr3_aa: CASSPAGVYTDTQYF
cdr3_nt: TGTGCCAGCAGTCCGGCGGGGGTCTACACAGATACGCAGTATTTT

v_call: TRBV5-1
j_call: TRBJ1-1
d_call: .
clone_size: few
cdr3_aa: CASSLQGRGVDTEAFF
cdr3_nt: TGCGCCAGCAGCTTACAGGGAAGAGGGGTTGACACTGAAGCTTTCTTT

v_call: TRBV12-3/TRBV12-4
j_call: TRBJ2-2
d_call: TRBD2
clone_size: .
cdr3_aa: CASKLAGASGELFF
cdr3_nt: TGTGCCAGCAAATTAGCGGGAGCGTCCGGGGAGCTGTTTTTT

v_call: TRBV29-1
j_call: TRBJ1-1
d_call: TRBD1
clone_size: .
cdr3_aa: CSVLGDRGRAFF
cdr3_nt: TGCAGCGTACTCGGGGACAGGGGAAGAGCTTTCTTT

v_call: TRBV29-1
j_call: TRBJ2-3
d_call: .
clone_size: many
cdr3_aa: CSVDGNSRITQYF
cdr3_nt: TGCAGCGTTGACGGGAATAGCCGAATAACGCAGTATTTT

v_call: TRBV20-1
j_call: TRBJ1-2
d_call: TRBD1
clone_size: .
cdr3_aa: CSARRDRGLYGYTF
cdr3_nt: TGCAGTGCTCGCCGGGACAGGGGACTTTATGGCTACACCTTC

v_call: TRBV6-1
j_call: TRBJ1-4
d_call: .
clone_size: .
cdr3_aa: CASSEEGRHNEKLFF
cdr3_nt: TGTGCCAGCAGTGAGGAGGGTAGGCACAATGAAAAACTGTTTTTT

v_call: TRBV10-3
j_call: TRBJ1-2
d_call: .
clone_size: few
cdr3_aa: CATYGQDGYTF
cdr3_nt: TGTGCCACCTACGGGCAGGATGGCTACACCTTC

v_call: TRBV6-4
j_call: TRBJ2-1
d_call: .
clone_size: few
cdr3_aa: CASSDYLGYEQFF
cdr3_nt: TGTGCCAGCAGTGACTATTTAGGCTATGAGCAGTTCTTC

v_call: TRBV6-2/TRBV6-3
j_call: TRBJ2-1
d_call: TRBD2
clone_size: .
cdr3_aa: CASRLGLAGAYDQFF
cdr3_nt: TGTGCCAGCAGACTGGGACTAGCGGGAGCTTATGATCAGTTCTTC

v_call: TRBV5-1
j_call: TRBJ2-3
d_call: TRBD2
clone_size: many
cdr3_aa: CASSLGLAGVTDTQYF
cdr3_nt: TGTGCCAGCAGCCTCGGACTAGCGGGAGTGACAGATACGCAGTATTTT

v_call: TRBV7-6
j_call: TRBJ2-6
d_call: TRBD1
clone_size: .
cdr3_aa: CASSFGTGTSGANVLTF
cdr3_nt: TGTGCCAGCAGCTTTGGGACAGGAACCTCTGGGGCCAACGTCCTGACTTTC

v_call: TRBV9
j_call: TRBJ2-5
d_call: .
clone_size: .
cdr3_aa: CASSVVGSETQYF
cdr3_nt: TGTGCCAGCAGCGTCGTTGGGTCGGAGACCCAGTACTTC

v_call: TRBV20-1
j_call: TRBJ1-1
d_call: TRBD1
clone_size: few
cdr3_aa: CSAQQGAWAFF
cdr3_nt: TGCAGTGCTCAACAGGGGGCATGGGCTTTCTTT

v_call: TRBV5-1
j_call: TRBJ2-3
d_call: TRBD1
clone_size: .
cdr3_aa: CASSRGTGETDTQYF
cdr3_nt: TGCGCCAGCAGCAGAGGGACAGGGGAAACAGATACGCAGTATTTT

v_call: TRBV5-6
j_call: TRBJ2-5
d_call: .
clone_size: few
cdr3_aa: CASSLADKETQYF
cdr3_nt: TGTGCCAGCAGCTTGGCGGACAAAGAGACCCAGTACTTC

v_call: TRBV29-1
j_call: TRBJ1-1
d_call: .
clone_size: many
cdr3_aa: CSVKGQGNTEAFF
cdr3_nt: TGCAGCGTCAAAGGGCAGGGAAACACTGAAGCTTTCTTT

v_call: TRBV5-1
j_call: TRBJ2-3
d_call: .
clone_size: .
cdr3_aa: CASSLTGPPDTQYF
cdr3_nt: TGCGCCAGCAGCTTGACAGGGCCTCCGGATACGCAGTATTTT

v_call: TRBV7-2
j_call: TRBJ2-2
d_call: .
clone_size: many
cdr3_aa: CASSPGGRTGELFF
cdr3_nt: TGTGCCAGCAGCCCAGGAGGAAGGACCGGGGAGCTGTTTTTT

v_call: TRBV20-1
j_call: TRBJ1-4
d_call: TRBD1
clone_size: many
cdr3_aa: CSARGATGDGEKLFF
cdr3_nt: TGCAGTGCTAGGGGAGCGACAGGGGATGGTGAAAAACTGTTTTTT

v_call: TRBV5-1
j_call: TRBJ2-7
d_call: TRBD1
clone_size: few
cdr3_aa: CASSPWTGVSYEQYF
cdr3_nt: TGCGCCAGCAGCCCATGGACAGGGGTTTCCTACGAGCAGTACTTC

v_call: TRBV6-2/TRBV6-3
j_call: TRBJ1-5
d_call: .
clone_size: few
cdr3_aa: CASSYVYSNQPQHF
cdr3_nt: TGTGCCAGCAGTTACGTGTATAGCAATCAGCCCCAGCATTTT

v_call: TRBV20-1
j_call: TRBJ2-3
d_call: .
clone_size: many
cdr3_aa: CSAMDSPTDTQYF
cdr3_nt: TGCAGTGCAATGGACAGCCCCACAGATACGCAGTATTTT